One and the same sample provided the 14 T cell receptor beta chains below, sequenced in a study of graft-versus-host responses after intestinal transplantation listed by TCRdb under 2021. This specimen's time point label, interpreted: cells obtained before transplantation from donor or recipient. Library preparation used the immunoSEQ multiplex PCR assay. TCRdb's version of the immuneACCESS table is confined to in-frame rearrangements and falls short of the full clone set. An unresolved V gene accounts for under half of the shortfall where checked; the remainder is of unknown origin. Across this sample there are over 70,000 clones, with over 85% seen only once. About 0.56% of the sample belongs to the ten largest clones. No antigen is known for these receptors. The sample here was unstimulated CD8+ T cells sorted from spleen or lymph node cells, taken before intestinal transplant. All receptors derive from a human donor who received an intestinal transplant.

The chain recombines TRBV5-6 with TRBJ2-5; 10 nucleotides line up with TRBD2. Per germline, CDR1 SGHDT and CDR2 YYEEEE. The CDR3 runs 15 residues. With V trimmed by 4 bases and J by 3 bases, 6 bases remained unmatched. CDR3 sequence reads: CASSQGTSVKETQYF. The CDR3 DNA follows: TGTGCCAGCAGCCAGGGGACTAGCGTGAAAGAGACCCAGTACTTC. Complete variable domain (other parts from reference TRBV5-6 and TRBJ2-5): DAGVTQSPTHLIKTRGQQVTLRCSPKSGHDTVSWYQQALGQGPQFIFQYYEEEERQRGNFPDRFSGHQFPNYSSELNVNALLLGDSALYLCASSQGTSVKETQYFGPGTRLLVL.

The count of this clone is one. V gene TRBV28 combines with J gene TRBJ2-3; D is ambiguous. V gave up 5 bases and J gave up 0 bases, with 9 bases separating them. The CDR3 is made up of 14 amino acids. Per germline, CDR1 MDHEN and CDR2 SYDVKM. CDR3 in DNA: TGTGCCAGCAGTCTCTATACTAGCACAGATACGCAGTATTTT. Translated, it gives CASSLYTSTDTQYF.

The chain employs TRBV15 and TRBJ1-5; D gene unclear. Germline V gene lookup returns CDR1 LNHNV and CDR2 YYDKDF (reference sequence). The V and J ends lost 1 base and 0 bases respectively, with 13 bases between them. The CDR3 is 17 residues long. The CDR3 DNA is TGTGCCACCAGCAGAGTCGGCCAGGTATATAGCAATCAGCCCCAGCATTTT. Its protein product is CATSRVGQVYSNQPQHF.

The genes are TRBV4-1 and TRBJ2-5; D not certain. The V gene's germline CDR1 is MGHRA and CDR2 YSYEKL. Between the trimmed V and J ends, which lost 0 bases and 5 bases, there was a span of 7 bases. CDR3 size: 13 residues. The CDR3 region is CASSQDRYETQYF. In DNA, the CDR3 is TGCGCCAGCAGCCAAGATAGGTACGAGACCCAGTACTTC.

The chain uses TRBV5-4 and TRBJ1-1; the D gene is possibly TRBD1 (5 bases). V was shortened by 9 bases and J by 1 base, with 16 bases between the two germline ends. CDR3 length: 14 residues. The germline V gene encodes CDR1 SGHNT and CDR2 YYREEE (reference sequence). The CDR3 DNA reads as TGTGCCACCCGGGAGCAGGGATCGAACACTGAAGCTTTCTTT. Amino acid sequence: CATREQGSNTEAFF.

V and J are TRBV14 and TRBJ2-1, with a possible D match to TRBD2 (6 bases). The CDR3 has 15 amino acids. Deletions cut 2 bases from V and 4 bases from J, with 12 bases between. The germline CDR1 and CDR2 sequences are SGHDN and FVKESK. CDR3 bases: TGTGCCAGCAGCCAATTAACGGGACTTTACAATGAGCAGTTCTTC. Translation: CASSQLTGLYNEQFF.

The rearrangement joins TRBV4-1 to TRBJ2-3; 11 bases are shared with TRBD2. J was trimmed by 2 bases and V by 0 bases; bases with no gene match: 4. Germline CDR1 is MGHRA and CDR2 is YSYEKL. The CDR3 totals 17 residues. The CDR3 reads CASSQEPGLADTDTQYF. The CDR3 bases are TGCGCCAGCAGCCAAGAGCCGGGACTAGCGGACACAGATACGCAGTATTTT.

This clone was detected once. The chain carries TRBV9 and TRBJ2-7; the match to TRBD2 covers 8 bases. With 7 bases clipped from V and 3 bases from J, the junction kept 6 bases outside the gene matches. The CDR3 consists of 13 residues. The V gene's germline CDR1 is SGDLS and CDR2 YYNGEE. This chain's CDR3 is CASGPGTSYEQYF. For the CDR3, the DNA is TGTGCCAGCGGCCCCGGGACTAGCTACGAGCAGTACTTC.

This sequence joins TRBV30 and TRBJ2-5, with D possibly matching TRBD2 (5 bases). The CDR3 sequence is 12 residues long. CDR1 and CDR2 (germline): GTSNPN, SVGIG (reference sequence). V dropped 2 bases and J dropped 4 bases, with 8 bases sitting between them. CDR3 in DNA: TGTGCCTGGAGTCTAGGAGGAGAGACCCAGTACTTC. Amino acid sequence: CAWSLGGETQYF.

For this clone: Sequence at one end of the junction differs from germline and may be a read error. Additional DNA sequences in this sample encode the identical CDR3. The chain links TRBV27 to TRBJ2-1; maybe TRBD1 (5 bases). Germline V lookup: CDR1 MNHEY, CDR2 SMNVEV (reference sequence). The CDR3 has 16 residues. CDR3 nucleotides: TGTGCCAGCAGTCCCCCCACAGGCGACTCCTATAATGAGCAGTTCTTC. Translation: CASSPPTGDSYNEQFF.

The chain links TRBV28 to TRBJ1-6; D unclear. V was pared by 2 bases and J by 8 bases, with 13 bases between. The CDR3 loop spans 15 amino acids. The V gene's germline CDR1 is MDHEN and CDR2 SYDVKM. The CDR3 DNA follows: TGTGCCAGCAGTTTACCCTGGACGGCTGATTCACCCCTCCACTTT. Amino acids: CASSLPWTADSPLHF. Filled out from reference TRBV28 and TRBJ1-6, the complete variable domain reads DVKVTQSSRYLVKRTGEKVFLECVQDMDHENMFWYRQDPGLGLRLIYFSYDVKMKEKGDIPEGYSVSREKKERFSLILESASTNQTSMYLCASSLPWTADSPLHFGNGTRLTVT.

This sequence joins TRBV6-5 and TRBJ2-7; tentative D call: TRBD2 (5 bases). V was pared by 2 bases and J by 5 bases, with 19 bases between. The CDR3 runs 16 residues. Looked up from germline, CDR1 is MNHEY and CDR2 is SVGAGI. The chain's CDR3 is CASSYASTGFTNEQYF. CDR3 DNA: TGTGCCAGCAGTTACGCTTCGACGGGGTTCACGAACGAGCAGTACTTC.

The gene calls are TRBV15 and TRBJ1-1, with D tentatively TRBD1 (6 bases). The V gene's germline CDR1 is LNHNV and CDR2 YYDKDF (reference sequence). There are 14 residues in the CDR3. Trimming cost V 5 bases and J 0 bases, with 10 bases left between them. Written as DNA, the CDR3 is TGTGCCACCAGCTACGACAGGATGAACACTGAAGCTTTCTTT. It encodes CATSYDRMNTEAFF. Full variable domain (outside the CDR3, taken from reference TRBV15 and TRBJ1-1): DAMVIQNPRYQVTQFGKPVTLSCSQTLNHNVMYWYQQKSSQAPKLLFHYYDKDFNNEADTPDNFQSRRPNTSFCFLDIRSPGLGDTAMYLCATSYDRMNTEAFFGQGTRLTVV.

The chain recombines TRBV7-9 with TRBJ2-3; 9 nucleotides agree with TRBD1. Germline V gene data show CDR1 as SEHNR and CDR2 as FQNEAQ (reference sequence). After removal of 2 bases from V and 10 bases from J, the junction contained 10 bases not matched to a gene. The CDR3 covers 15 residues. CDR3 coding DNA: TGTGCCAGCAGCTTACAGGACAGGGGTTGGGTCGCGCAGTATTTT. This sequence encodes CASSLQDRGWVAQYF. The full variable domain, in which reference TRBV7-9 and TRBJ2-3 provide the parts outside the CDR3, is DTGVSQNPRHKITKRGQNVTFRCDPISEHNRLYWYRQTLGQGPEFLTYFQNEAQLEKSRLLSDRFSAERPKGSFSTLEIQRTEQGDSAMYLCASSLQDRGWVAQYFGPGTRLTVL.